What follows are 29 T cell receptor beta chains derived from one specimen sequenced in a study of T cells after yellow fever vaccination. TCRdb re-called the 5' RACE reads through MiXCR, storing one row per CDR3 protein. The sample lists 450,000 to 600,000 distinct CDR3 sequences; around 16% were seen once. The source was PBMCs, collected around 5 days after the first yellow fever vaccination. Source of these receptors: a young man who received the YFV17D yellow fever vaccine.

V is TRBV3-1 and J is TRBJ2-7; D might be TRBD1 or TRBD2, each matching 5 bases. Germline CDR1 LGHDT, CDR2 YNNKEL (reference sequence). The CDR3 length is 12 residues. Between the trimmed V and J ends, which lost 6 bases and 6 bases, there was a span of 12 bases. The CDR3 here is CASRLEGSEQYF. DNA of the CDR3: TGTGCCAGCAGGCTCGAGGGGTCCGAGCAGTACTTC.

This clonotype was seen a handful of times. The genes are TRBV7-9 and TRBJ2-7; 8 bases line up with TRBD1. This CDR3 is built from 14 residues. CDR1 and CDR2 (germline): SEHNR, FQNEAQ (reference sequence). V trimming: 3 bases; J trimming: 2 bases; junction bases outside the gene matches: 3. CDR3 DNA: TGTGCCAGCAGCTTTGGGACAGGACCCTACGAGCAGTACTTC. The encoded protein is CASSFGTGPYEQYF.

This clonotype turned up a few times. The rearrangement links TRBV19 to TRBJ2-3; D possibly matches TRBD1 or TRBD2 (5 bases each). The V and J ends lost 0 bases and 4 bases respectively, with 14 bases between them. The V gene's germline CDR1 is LNHDA and CDR2 SQIVND (reference sequence). The CDR3 totals 16 residues. The CDR3 protein is CASSIEKAGAADTQYF. The DNA for the CDR3 is TGTGCCAGTAGTATAGAGAAGGCCGGGGCGGCAGATACGCAGTATTTT.

The chain couples TRBV7-3 to TRBJ1-6, with no clear D. The CDR3 is 16 amino acids. Germline V gives CDR1 SGHTA, CDR2 FQGTGA. The V end was cut by 5 bases, the J end by 10 bases, with 21 bases between. The DNA for the CDR3 is TGTGCCAGCAGCCCATCCGGGGTTGCCAAGGGCTCACCCCTCCACTTT. This gives the protein CASSPSGVAKGSPLHF.

The V and J genes are TRBV18 and TRBJ2-2; 7 bases line up with TRBD1. This CDR3 has 15 residues. The J segment lost 3 bases and the V segment lost 1 base, leaving 2 bases of the junction unmatched. CDR1 and CDR2 from the germline V gene are KGHSH and LQKENI. CDR3 sequence (DNA): TGTGCCAGCTCACCACGGCAGGGGGACACCGGGGAGCTGTTTTTT. Translated, it gives CASSPRQGDTGELFF.

The V gene is TRBV5-1, the J gene TRBJ1-4; possible D gene TRBD1, 6 bases. Germline CDR1 SGHRS, CDR2 YFSETQ. This CDR3 has 14 amino acids. Trimming cost V 0 bases and J 5 bases, with 8 bases left between them. The CDR3 DNA reads TGCGCCAGCAGCTTGGCACAGGGAAATGAAAAACTGTTTTTT. Amino acid sequence: CASSLAQGNEKLFF.

In its sample, this clonotype was seen many times. V is TRBV11-2 and J is TRBJ2-3; TRBD1 matches 7 bases. After removal of 4 bases from V and 2 bases from J, the junction contained 6 bases not matched to a gene. The CDR3 loop spans 15 amino acids. CDR1 SGHAT and CDR2 FQNNGV come from the germline V gene. The CDR3 DNA reads TGTGCCAGCAGCTCCAGACAGGGTTACACAGATACGCAGTATTTT. Translation gives CASSSRQGYTDTQYF.

The table lists this clonotype with a few counts. The rearrangement joins TRBV9 to TRBJ2-1; unclear D gene. V was cut by 0 bases and J by 8 bases, with 3 bases left in between. The CDR3 covers 11 residues. Germline-derived CDR1 and CDR2 are SGDLS and YYNGEE. The chain's CDR3 is CASSVEDEQFF. The CDR3 region has the DNA TGTGCCAGCAGCGTAGAGGATGAGCAGTTCTTC. The entire variable domain, with the rest obtained from reference TRBV9 and TRBJ2-1, is as follows: DSGVTQTPKHLITATGQRVTLRCSPRSGDLSVYWYQQSLDQGLQFLIQYYNGEERAKGNILERFSAQQFPDLHSELNLSSLELGDSALYFCASSVEDEQFFGPGTRLTVL.

This clonotype occurred a few times. This chain joins TRBV6-5 and TRBJ2-5, with D perhaps matching TRBD2 (5 bases). The CDR3 has 16 residues. V lost 2 bases to trimming and J lost 3 bases, with 16 bases between them. The germline CDR1 and CDR2 sequences are MNHEY and SVGAGI. The CDR3 DNA follows: TGTGCCAGCAGTTACGACAACGCCCTCGGGGAAGAGACCCAGTACTTC. This codes for CASSYDNALGEETQYF.

Written as DNA, the CDR3 is TGTGCCAGCAGCTTAGTGACTAGCGGGAGAAATGAGCAGTTCTTC. This translates into CASSLVTSGRNEQFF. The rearrangement joins TRBV7-9 to TRBJ2-1; TRBD2 matches at 12 bases. The CDR3 runs 15 residues. The germline V gene encodes CDR1 SEHNR and CDR2 FQNEAQ (reference sequence). The V segment lost 1 base and the J segment 7 bases; nucleotides outside the gene matches: 2.

The chain uses TRBV7-8 and TRBJ2-2; the D is unclear. V was clipped by 0 bases and J by 3 bases, with 5 bases between them. This CDR3 has 14 residues. CDR1 is SGHVS, CDR2 FQNEAQ, per germline. The CDR3 sequence is CASSLAGHTGELFF. In DNA, the CDR3 is TGTGCCAGCAGCTTAGCAGGGCACACCGGGGAGCTGTTTTTT.

This clonotype was detected ten times or more. CDR3 region: CASSLNRGPQETQYF. The CDR3 bases are TGTGCCAGCAGCTTAAATAGGGGGCCCCAAGAGACCCAGTACTTC. The rearrangement joins TRBV7-7 to TRBJ2-5, with 7 positions matching TRBD1. From germline, CDR1 is SSHAT and CDR2 FNYEAQ (reference sequence). V gave up 2 bases and J gave up 1 base; unmatched junction bases: 4. The CDR3 contains 15 residues.

This clonotype was found a few times. Here the CDR3 DNA reads TGTGCCAGCAGTGAAGGGAGCGGGGGTGAGACCCAGTACTTC. The encoded protein is CASSEGSGGETQYF. The rearrangement links TRBV2 to TRBJ2-5; 8 bases align to TRBD2. V dropped 1 base and J dropped 5; count of bases not matched to a gene: 3. The CDR3 is 14 amino acids. Germline CDR1 is SNHLY and CDR2 is FYNNEI.

This clonotype was counted between two and nine times. The chain recombines TRBV12-3 or TRBV12-4 with TRBJ2-7; D assignment may be TRBD1 or TRBD2 (6 bases each). This CDR3 comprises 13 residues. The V end was cut by 8 bases, the J end by 8 bases, with 19 bases between. The CDR3 sequence is CASGAQGGGKQYV. The CDR3 nucleotides read TGTGCCAGCGGAGCACAGGGAGGTGGTAAGCAGTACGTC.

There are a few counts of this clonotype. CDR3 DNA sequence: TGCGCCAGCAGCATGGGACAGGGCTACCCCTACGTCCTGACTTTC. As protein: CASSMGQGYPYVLTF. The V gene is TRBV5-1, the J gene TRBJ2-6; 9 positions match TRBD1. The germline V gene has CDR1 SGHRS and CDR2 YFSETQ. The V gene end was trimmed by 4 bases and the J gene end by 11 bases; junction bases not matched to a gene: 10. CDR3 size: 15 residues.

The sample holds many counts of this clonotype. The CDR3 loop is CASGAGQETQYF. CDR3 DNA: TGCGCCAGCGGGGCAGGTCAAGAGACCCAGTACTTC. The chain carries TRBV10-2 and TRBJ2-5, with a tentative D call TRBD1 (5 bases). Germline CDR1 WSHSY, CDR2 SAAADI. V lost 8 bases and J lost 2, with 9 bases in between. The CDR3 covers 12 residues.

The gene calls are TRBV27 and TRBJ1-4, with D perhaps matching TRBD1 (6 bases). This CDR3 region has 14 residues. Germline V gene data show CDR1 as MNHEY and CDR2 as SMNVEV (reference sequence). V was shortened by 8 bases and J by 5 bases, with 15 bases between the two germline ends. The CDR3 sequence is CASASQGLNEKLFF. As DNA, the CDR3 is TGTGCCAGCGCATCACAGGGTCTGAATGAAAAACTGTTTTTT.

This sequence joins TRBV7-2 and TRBJ2-2; no firm D call. Germline values: CDR1 SGHTA, CDR2 FQGNSA. The CDR3 runs to 14 residues. V was clipped by 5 bases and J by 6 bases, with 13 bases between them. Written as DNA, the CDR3 is TGTGCCAGCAGCCAAAACCCAGGCGCCGGGGAGCTGTTTTTT. It translates to CASSQNPGAGELFF.

This clonotype has just a few counts. The rearrangement uses TRBV20-1 and TRBJ2-7; D possibly corresponds to TRBD2 (6 bases). Germline V gene sequence: CDR1 DFQATT, CDR2 SNEGSKA (reference sequence). Trimming cost V 4 bases and J 2 bases, with 15 bases left between them. This CDR3 has 14 amino acids. This CDR3 is CSANPAGPPYEQYF. DNA for the CDR3: TGCAGTGCTAACCCGGCGGGGCCCCCCTACGAGCAGTACTTC.

The rearrangement joins TRBV4-1 to TRBJ1-1; D gene ambiguous. V lost 1 base to trimming and J lost 2 bases, with 8 bases between them. The CDR3 runs 14 residues. Germline V CDR1 and CDR2: MGHRA, YSYEKL. In DNA, the CDR3 is TGCGCCAGCAGCCAAGTCATCGTCAACACTGAAGCTTTCTTT. Protein product: CASSQVIVNTEAFF.

The CDR3 loop is CASSFNPGGDNEQFF. CDR3 DNA sequence: TGCGCCAGCAGCTTCAACCCGGGGGGGGACAATGAGCAGTTCTTC. The V gene is TRBV5-1, the J gene TRBJ2-1; 8 positions agree with TRBD2. Looked up from germline, CDR1 is SGHRS and CDR2 is YFSETQ. This CDR3 has 15 amino acids. With 2 bases clipped from V and 5 bases from J, the junction kept 6 bases outside the gene matches.

In this sample, this clonotype turned up a few times. Germline and junction disagree at one end, which may indicate a read error. V and J are TRBV5-8 and TRBJ2-1; 9 bases are a match to TRBD1. In germline, CDR1 is SGHTS, CDR2 YDEGEE. CDR3 length: 14 residues. CDR3 bases: TGTGCCAACAGCACGGGACAGGGCTACAATGAGCAGTTCTTC. Protein: CANSTGQGYNEQFF.

The chain uses TRBV20-1 and TRBJ1-2; the D is unclear. In germline, CDR1 is DFQATT, CDR2 SNEGSKA (reference sequence). Trimming removed 4 bases at V and 1 base at J, with 10 bases between. The CDR3 is made up of 13 amino acids. This chain's CDR3 is CSATPGVNYGYTF. The CDR3 nucleotides read TGCAGTGCTACCCCAGGCGTTAACTATGGCTACACCTTC.

J is TRBJ2-2 and V is TRBV6-2 or TRBV6-3; TRBD2 might be the D (5 bases). Trimming stripped 4 bases from V and 4 bases from J, with 13 bases between. Germline CDR1 MNHEY, CDR2 SVGEGT. This CDR3 spans 15 amino acids. CDR3 region: CASSSTIRGTGELFF. CDR3 nucleotide sequence: TGTGCCAGCAGTTCGACCATACGGGGCACCGGGGAGCTGTTTTTT.

This chain joins TRBV2 and TRBJ2-1, with TRBD2 as a possible D gene (5 bases). The CDR3 is made up of 18 amino acids. CDR1 and CDR2 (germline): SNHLY, FYNNEI. The ends were cut back, 11 bases at V and 4 bases at J, with 30 bases in the middle. CDR3 nucleotides: TGTGCCTTCAGTTTGTTTACCCGACAAGCGGTGTTATACAATGAGCAGTTCTTC. This codes for CAFSLFTRQAVLYNEQFF.

The rearrangement joins TRBV4-3 to TRBJ2-5; a possible D gene is TRBD2 (5 bases). Trimming took 0 bases from V and 2 from J, leaving 10 bases between them. Germline assignment: CDR1 LGHNA and CDR2 YSLEER. This CDR3 contains 15 residues. CDR3 sequence reads: CASSQDRTGQETQYF. CDR3 DNA sequence: TGCGCCAGCAGCCAAGATCGAACGGGGCAAGAGACCCAGTACTTC.

This clonotype showed up just once. The chain employs TRBV27 and TRBJ1-2; 8 nucleotides align to TRBD1. Germline V CDR1 and CDR2: MNHEY, SMNVEV (reference sequence). The CDR3 is 13 residues long. V shed 6 bases and J 6 bases; nucleotides not matched to a gene: 6. As DNA, the CDR3 is TGTGCCAGCAGCTCAGGGGGCGCAGATGGCTACACCTTC. This gives the protein CASSSGGADGYTF.

V and J are TRBV29-1 and TRBJ2-7; TRBD1 matches at 9 bases. Germline CDR1 is SQVTM and CDR2 is ANQGSEA. With V trimmed by 6 bases and J by 3 bases, 9 bases remained unmatched. This CDR3 has 14 amino acids. Written as DNA, the CDR3 is TGCAGCGTCACCGGGACAGGGAGAAACTACGAGCAGTACGTC. Protein sequence: CSVTGTGRNYEQYV.

This clonotype came up a few times. The chain couples TRBV5-1 to TRBJ2-1; the D gene is possibly TRBD2 (6 bases). The CDR3 is made up of 15 amino acids. Trimming shortened V by 0 bases and J by 8 bases, and 15 bases separated the two germline ends. Per germline, CDR1 SGHRS and CDR2 YFSETQ. DNA for the CDR3: TGCGCCAGCAGCTTGGAAGCGGGCGCGATCGATGAGCAGTTCTTC. It translates to CASSLEAGAIDEQFF.